Listed below are T cell receptor beta chains from one sample, sequenced in a study of T cells after yellow fever vaccination. TCRdb re-called the 5' RACE reads through MiXCR, storing one row per CDR3 protein. Here the sample spans 450,000 to 650,000 distinct CDR3 sequences, 20% to 25% being singletons. The sequenced sample was PBMCs, obtained 20 to 25 days after the first yellow fever vaccination. The receptors stem from a man between 18 and 29 years old who received the YFV17D yellow fever vaccine. Both conserved end residues are part of each CDR3. A D gene is named only where the DNA matches it firmly. Where a row states a size, it is once, few, many or the class of an expanded clone; other rows omit it.

>TRBV12-3/TRBV12-4|-|few|TRBJ1-1
TGTGCCAGCAGTTCCCTACAAAGTGTAGCTTTCTTT
CASSSLQSVAFF
>TRBV7-2|-|-|TRBJ1-5
TGTGCCAGCAGCTTTGGGGGCGACCGCCGCAATCAGCCCCAGCATTTT
CASSFGGDRRNQPQHF
>TRBV5-4|-|-|TRBJ2-2
TGTGCCAGCAGCTTAGGGGTGGTAACCACCGGGGAGCTGTTTTTT
CASSLGVVTTGELFF
>TRBV9|-|few|TRBJ2-1
TGTGCCAGCAGCGAGAGGTCCTTGAGCTCCTACAATGAGCAGTTCTTC
CASSERSLSSYNEQFF
>TRBV20-1|TRBD2|-|TRBJ2-1
TGCAGTGCTAGAGGGGGACTAGCGGACCACTACAATGAGCAGTTCTTC
CSARGGLADHYNEQFF
>TRBV6-5|-|-|TRBJ1-1
TGTGCCAGCAGTTTTATGGGGGGCGCTGAAGCTTTCTTT
CASSFMGGAEAFF
>TRBV20-1|-|few|TRBJ2-3
TGCAGTGCTACCTCCGGACAGATAAGCACAGATACGCAGTATTTT
CSATSGQISTDTQYF
>TRBV6-5|-|-|TRBJ2-7
TGTGCCAGCAGTTACGATCGCGACCAGACTGGAGAGCAGTACTTC
CASSYDRDQTGEQYF
>TRBV6-1|-|-|TRBJ1-1
TGTGCCAGCAGCGAGGGGGGAGCAATGAACACTGAAGCTTTCTTT
CASSEGGAMNTEAFF
>TRBV5-1|TRBD2|few|TRBJ2-3
TGCGCCAGCACCTGGGTAGCGGGGAGCACAGATACGCAGTATTTT
CASTWVAGSTDTQYF
>TRBV6-1|TRBD1|-|TRBJ1-2
TGTGCCACCGGGACAGGGGCTTACTATGGCTACACCTTC
CATGTGAYYGYTF
>TRBV23-1|-|-|TRBJ1-2
TGCGCCAGCAGTCAGGGCCCTGGCTACACCTTC
CASSQGPGYTF
>TRBV7-8|-|-|TRBJ1-1
TGTGCCAGCAGCTTAGGGTTAGACAGCACTATGAACACTGAAGCTTTCTTT
CASSLGLDSTMNTEAFF
>TRBV4-1|-|few|TRBJ2-4
TGCGCCAGCAGCCGCGGGGTGTTAGCCAAAAACATTCAGTACTTC
CASSRGVLAKNIQYF
>TRBV12-3/TRBV12-4|-|few|TRBJ2-2
TGTGCCAGCTTTGTGGGGGTCCCCGGGGAGCTGTTTTTT
CASFVGVPGELFF
>TRBV4-1|-|few|TRBJ2-3
TGCGCCAGCAGCCAAGATTGGAGGCCCCCAGATACGCAGTATTTT
CASSQDWRPPDTQYF
>TRBV13|-|few|TRBJ1-2
TGTGCCAGCAGCTTCTCACAGGGCCGGGTTTCAAAAGGCTACACCTTC
CASSFSQGRVSKGYTF
>TRBV6-1|TRBD1|few|TRBJ2-7
TGTGCCAGCAGGGTCCGGGACAGGATGGTCTACGAGCAGTACTTC
CASRVRDRMVYEQYF
>TRBV12-3/TRBV12-4|-|few|TRBJ1-6
TGTGCCAGCCTAGAGGGGGGCAGAGAATCACCCCTCCACTTT
CASLEGGRESPLHF
>TRBV3-1|TRBD2|-|TRBJ2-1
TGTGCCAGCAGCCAAAGCCGGACTAGCGGGGGGACCTACAATGAGCAGTTCTTC
CASSQSRTSGGTYNEQFF
>TRBV6-1|-|few|TRBJ1-2
TGTGCCAGCAGCAAGACAGGAGCTAACTATGGCTACACCTTC
CASSKTGANYGYTF
>TRBV25-1|TRBD1|few|TRBJ2-1
TGTGCCAGTGGTCCTTCGACAGGGTTTAACAATGAGCAGTTCTTC
CASGPSTGFNNEQFF
>TRBV5-1|-|-|TRBJ1-1
TGCGCCAGCAGCTTGGACCCCTCTATGAACACTGAAGCTTTCTTT
CASSLDPSMNTEAFF
>TRBV5-1|-|-|TRBJ2-2
TGCGCCAGCAGCTTGGAAGGGTCTAACACCGGGGAGCTGTTTTTT
CASSLEGSNTGELFF
>TRBV9|TRBD2|-|TRBJ2-2
TGTGCCAGCAGCGTCCCACAGGGATTGGGACTAGCGGGGGGTCCGAACACCGGGGAGCTGTTTTTT
CASSVPQGLGLAGGPNTGELFF
>TRBV7-9|-|few|TRBJ1-1
TGTGCCAGCAGCTTAGGTGGGTTAGGGAGCACTGAAGCTTTCTTT
CASSLGGLGSTEAFF
>TRBV11-2|-|-|TRBJ2-1
TGTGCCAGCCTTTCCGGAGGGTCTAGGGGGGATGAGCAGTTCTTC
CASLSGGSRGDEQFF
>TRBV9|-|-|TRBJ2-5
TGTGCCAGCAGCGTAGTAGGAGGGCCTGAGACCCAGTACTTC
CASSVVGGPETQYF
>TRBV24-1|-|few|TRBJ2-6
TGTGCCACCAGTGAGGGTACCGGGGCCAACGTCCTGACTTTC
CATSEGTGANVLTF
>TRBV27|-|few|TRBJ2-7
TGTGCCAGCAGTCCTCTCGGGGGAACATACGAGCAGTACTTC
CASSPLGGTYEQYF
>TRBV5-1|TRBD2|-|TRBJ2-3
TGCGCCAGCAGCTTGGGTGTTAGCGGGGAGGCGGATACGCAGTATTTT
CASSLGVSGEADTQYF
>TRBV5-4|-|-|TRBJ2-3
TGTGCCAGCAGCTTGGCTACCGGATCCCCACCGACGCAGTATTTT
CASSLATGSPPTQYF
>TRBV13|-|-|TRBJ1-1
TGTGCCAGCAGCTCAGCCCAGGGGTGGAACACTGAAGCTTTCTTT
CASSSAQGWNTEAFF
>TRBV11-3|-|-|TRBJ2-2
TGTGCCAGCAGTACCTACGGGGAGCTGTTTTTT
CASSTYGELFF
>TRBV7-2|-|-|TRBJ1-2
TGTGCCAGCAGCTTAGATGGGAAGTACTATGGCTACACCTTC
CASSLDGKYYGYTF
>TRBV12-3/TRBV12-4|-|-|TRBJ2-2
TGTGCCAGCAGTTCCATGGGTTACACCGGGGAGCTGTTTTTT
CASSSMGYTGELFF
>TRBV5-1|TRBD1|-|TRBJ1-1
TGCGCCAGCAGGGAAGGGGGCGCGGTGACTGAAGCTTTCTTT
CASREGGAVTEAFF
>TRBV10-3|-|few|TRBJ2-3
TGTGCCATCAGATCACCCAGTACAGATACGCAGTATTTT
CAIRSPSTDTQYF
>TRBV5-5|-|-|TRBJ2-7
TGTGCCAGCAGCTTGAGCCCGGGGGCCAACCTCTACGAGCAGTACTTC
CASSLSPGANLYEQYF
>TRBV1|-|-|TRBJ2-5
TGCACCAGCAGCCAGTCTAGCGGGGGCACAAGGCGGAGAGAGACCCAGTACTTC
CTSSQSSGGTRRRETQYF
>TRBV30|TRBD1|-|TRBJ2-1
TGTGCCTGGGCCGGGACAGGGTCATTACTAAATGAGCAGTTCTTC
CAWAGTGSLLNEQFF
>TRBV18|-|-|TRBJ2-3
TGTGCCAGCTCACCGTCCCCTGCGACTAGCACAGATACGCAGTATTTT
CASSPSPATSTDTQYF
>TRBV28|-|-|TRBJ1-2
TGTGCCAGCAAGAGGGGTGACTATGGCTACACCTTC
CASKRGDYGYTF
>TRBV5-1|TRBD1|few|TRBJ1-2
TGCGCCAGCAGCAATAGGGACAGATCTTCCTATGGCTACACCTTC
CASSNRDRSSYGYTF
>TRBV5-1|-|few|TRBJ2-7
TGCGCCAGCAGCTTTTTTGGGGCGTCGGCCGAGCAGTACTTC
CASSFFGASAEQYF
>TRBV7-8|TRBD2|few|TRBJ2-5
TGTGCCAGCAGCTTAGCGATGCTAGCGGGGTCAAAGACCCAGTACTTC
CASSLAMLAGSKTQYF
>TRBV5-1|-|few|TRBJ1-5
TGCGCCAGCAGGTTGGAAGAGAATCAGCCCCAGCATTTT
CASRLEENQPQHF
>TRBV29-1|-|few|TRBJ2-3
TGCAGCGCGAAAAGTGGGAGCACAGATACGCAGTATTTT
CSAKSGSTDTQYF
>TRBV12-3/TRBV12-4|-|-|TRBJ1-4
TGTGCCAGCAGCCCATCCTGGGGAATTGAAAAACTGTTTTTT
CASSPSWGIEKLFF